The rows below give T cell receptor beta chains drawn from one sample of a study of cytomegalovirus exposure and HLA in healthy donors. Here immunoSEQ multiplex PCR was the method, and the copy in TCRdb shows in-frame clones only, minus some. Of 120,000 or so clones listed, roughly nine tenths are singletons. Sequencing was performed on PBMCs. Every receptor here comes from a woman younger than 30 in good health and CMV-seronegative. The CDR3 runs from the conserved cysteine through the conserved F or W.

cdr3_length	v_call	j_call	cdr3_aa
11	TRBV5-6	TRBJ2-7	CASSFRYEQYF
15	TRBV6-5	TRBJ2-1	CASSYGGGPYNEQFF
12	TRBV6-1	TRBJ2-7	CASKQGAYEQYF
15	TRBV30	TRBJ1-5	CAWSVLGTGYQPQHF
13	TRBV5-6	TRBJ1-1	CASSRGGDTEAFF
16	TRBV5-1	TRBJ2-1	CASSLPTSGSVNEQFF
15	TRBV19	TRBJ2-1	CASSMGQWGLNEQFF
16	TRBV4-1	TRBJ2-3	CASSQGLAGDEQTQYF
19	TRBV7-6	TRBJ1-5	CASSLNLADRDLSNQPQHF
12	TRBV27	TRBJ2-2	CASSTPTGELFF
11	TRBV5-5	TRBJ2-1	CASSYVDEQFF
11	TRBV29-1	TRBJ1-4	CSVEDLEKLFF
12	TRBV19	TRBJ2-1	CASSIMTGEQFF
15	TRBV5-1	TRBJ2-3	CASSTGTGGTDTQYF
16	TRBV4-1	TRBJ1-4	CASSQIGGATNEKLFF